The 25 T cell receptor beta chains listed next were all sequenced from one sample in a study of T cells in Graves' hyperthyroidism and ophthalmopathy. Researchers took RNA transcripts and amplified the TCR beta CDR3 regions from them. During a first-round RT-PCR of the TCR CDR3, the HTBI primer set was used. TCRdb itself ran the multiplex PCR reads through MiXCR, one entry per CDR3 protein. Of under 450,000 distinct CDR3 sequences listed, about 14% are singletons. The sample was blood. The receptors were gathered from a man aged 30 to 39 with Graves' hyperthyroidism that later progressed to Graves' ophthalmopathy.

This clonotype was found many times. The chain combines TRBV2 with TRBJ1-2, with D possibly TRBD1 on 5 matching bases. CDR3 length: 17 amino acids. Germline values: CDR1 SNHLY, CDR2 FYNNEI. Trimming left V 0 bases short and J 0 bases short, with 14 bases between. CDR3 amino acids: CASSEASPTVPNYGYTF. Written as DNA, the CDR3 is TGTGCCAGCAGTGAAGCGTCGCCGACAGTACCTAACTATGGCTACACCTTC.

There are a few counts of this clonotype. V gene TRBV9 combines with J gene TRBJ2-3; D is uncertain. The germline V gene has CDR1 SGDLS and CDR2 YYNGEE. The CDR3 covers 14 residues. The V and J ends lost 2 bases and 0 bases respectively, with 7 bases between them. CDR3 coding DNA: TGTGCCAGCAGCGTTCGGTCTAGCACAGATACGCAGTATTTT. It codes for CASSVRSSTDTQYF.

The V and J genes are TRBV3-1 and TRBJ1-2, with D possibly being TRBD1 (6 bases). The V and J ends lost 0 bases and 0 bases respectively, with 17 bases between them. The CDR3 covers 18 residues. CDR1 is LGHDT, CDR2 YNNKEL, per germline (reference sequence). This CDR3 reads CASSQEAGTTITNYGYTF. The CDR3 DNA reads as TGTGCCAGCAGCCAAGAGGCCGGGACAACGATTACTAACTATGGCTACACCTTC. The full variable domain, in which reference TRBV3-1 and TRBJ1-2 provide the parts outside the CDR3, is DTAVSQTPKYLVTQMGNDKSIKCEQNLGHDTMYWYKQDSKKFLKIMFSYNNKELIINETVPNRFSPKSPDKAHLNLHINSLELGDSAVYFCASSQEAGTTITNYGYTFGSGTRLTVV.

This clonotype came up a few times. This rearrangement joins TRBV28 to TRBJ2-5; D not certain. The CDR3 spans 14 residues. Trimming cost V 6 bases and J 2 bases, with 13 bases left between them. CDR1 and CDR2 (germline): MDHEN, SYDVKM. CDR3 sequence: CASRITAFQETQYF. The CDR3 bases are TGTGCCAGCAGGATAACAGCTTTTCAAGAGACCCAGTACTTC. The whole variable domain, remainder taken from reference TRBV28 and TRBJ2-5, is DVKVTQSSRYLVKRTGEKVFLECVQDMDHENMFWYRQDPGLGLRLIYFSYDVKMKEKGDIPEGYSVSREKKERFSLILESASTNQTSMYLCASRITAFQETQYFGPGTRLLVL.

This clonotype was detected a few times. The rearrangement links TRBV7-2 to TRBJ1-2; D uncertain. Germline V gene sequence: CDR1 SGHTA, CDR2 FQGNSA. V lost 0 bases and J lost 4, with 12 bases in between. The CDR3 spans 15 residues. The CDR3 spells CASSLARVFSYGYTF. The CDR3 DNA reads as TGTGCCAGCAGCTTAGCGCGTGTATTCAGCTATGGCTACACCTTC.

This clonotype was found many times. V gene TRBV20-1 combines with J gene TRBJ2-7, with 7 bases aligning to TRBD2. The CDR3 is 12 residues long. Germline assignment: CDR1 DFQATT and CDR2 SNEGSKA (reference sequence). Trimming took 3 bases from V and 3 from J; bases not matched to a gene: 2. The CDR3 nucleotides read TGCAGTGCTAGCGGGGGGTTCTACGAGCAGTACTTC. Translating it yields CSASGGFYEQYF.

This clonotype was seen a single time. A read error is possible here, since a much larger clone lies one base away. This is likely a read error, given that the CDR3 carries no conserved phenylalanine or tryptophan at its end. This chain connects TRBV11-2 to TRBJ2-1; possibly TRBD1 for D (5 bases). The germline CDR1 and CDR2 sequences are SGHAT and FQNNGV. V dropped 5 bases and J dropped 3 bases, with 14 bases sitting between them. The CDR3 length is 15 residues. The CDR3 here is CASSQLGHDYNEQFS. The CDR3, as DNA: TGTGCCAGCAGCCAGTTAGGACACGACTACAATGAGCAGTTCTCC.

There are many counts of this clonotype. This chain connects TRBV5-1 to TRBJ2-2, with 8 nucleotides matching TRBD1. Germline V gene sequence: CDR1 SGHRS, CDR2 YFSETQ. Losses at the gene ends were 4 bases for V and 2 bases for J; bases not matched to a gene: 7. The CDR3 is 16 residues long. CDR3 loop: CASSIGTGPNTGELFF. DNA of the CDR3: TGCGCCAGCAGCATTGGGACAGGCCCTAACACCGGGGAGCTGTTTTTT.

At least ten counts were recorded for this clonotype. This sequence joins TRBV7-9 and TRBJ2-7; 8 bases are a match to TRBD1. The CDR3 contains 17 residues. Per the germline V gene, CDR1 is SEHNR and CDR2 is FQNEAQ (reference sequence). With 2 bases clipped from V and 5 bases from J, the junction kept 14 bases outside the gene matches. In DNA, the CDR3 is TGTGCCAGCAGCTTATCCTTCCGAGGACAGGGAATGGACGAGCAGTACTTC. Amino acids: CASSLSFRGQGMDEQYF. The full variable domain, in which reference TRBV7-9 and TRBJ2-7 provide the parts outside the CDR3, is DTGVSQNPRHKITKRGQNVTFRCDPISEHNRLYWYRQTLGQGPEFLTYFQNEAQLEKSRLLSDRFSAERPKGSFSTLEIQRTEQGDSAMYLCASSLSFRGQGMDEQYFGPGTRLTVT.

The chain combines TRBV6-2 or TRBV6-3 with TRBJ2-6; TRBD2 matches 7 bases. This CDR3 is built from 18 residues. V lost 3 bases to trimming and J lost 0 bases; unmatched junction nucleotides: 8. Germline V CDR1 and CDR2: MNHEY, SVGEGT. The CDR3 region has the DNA TGTGCCAGCAGTTATGGAGCGGGACCGAGCTCTGGGGCCAACGTCCTGACTTTC. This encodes CASSYGAGPSSGANVLTF.

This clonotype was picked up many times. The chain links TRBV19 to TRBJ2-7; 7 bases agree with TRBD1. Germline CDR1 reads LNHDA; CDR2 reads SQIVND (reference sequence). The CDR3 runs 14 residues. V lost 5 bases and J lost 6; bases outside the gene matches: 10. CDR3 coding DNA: TGTGCCAGTAGTCCGGGACAGTTTTGGGGCGAGCAGTACTTC. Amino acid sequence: CASSPGQFWGEQYF.

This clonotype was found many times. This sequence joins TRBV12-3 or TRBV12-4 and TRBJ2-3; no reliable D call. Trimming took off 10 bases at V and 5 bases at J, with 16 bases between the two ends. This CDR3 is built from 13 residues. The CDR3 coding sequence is TGTGCCACCAACCCCCTAAACGGAGATACGCAGTATTTT. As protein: CATNPLNGDTQYF.

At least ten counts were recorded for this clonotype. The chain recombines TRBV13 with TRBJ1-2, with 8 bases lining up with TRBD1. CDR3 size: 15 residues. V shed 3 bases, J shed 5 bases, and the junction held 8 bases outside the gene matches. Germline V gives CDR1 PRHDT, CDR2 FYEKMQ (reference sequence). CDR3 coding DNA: TGTGCCAGCAGCTTCCGACAGGGGAAAAATTATGGCTACACCTTC. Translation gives CASSFRQGKNYGYTF.

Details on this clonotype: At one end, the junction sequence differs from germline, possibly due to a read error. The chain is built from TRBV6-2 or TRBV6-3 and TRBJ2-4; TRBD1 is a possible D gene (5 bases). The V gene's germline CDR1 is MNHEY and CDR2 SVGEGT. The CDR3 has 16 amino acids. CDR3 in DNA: TGTGCCACCAGTGACTCGGCAGGGTCGGCCAAAAACATTCAGTACTTC. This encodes CATSDSAGSAKNIQYF.

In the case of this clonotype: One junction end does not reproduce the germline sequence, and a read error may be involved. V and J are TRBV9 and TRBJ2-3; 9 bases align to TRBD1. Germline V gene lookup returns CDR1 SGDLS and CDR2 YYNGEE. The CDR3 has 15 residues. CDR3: CANSGGTGSTDTQYF. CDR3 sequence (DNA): TGTGCCAACAGCGGTGGGACAGGGTCAACAGATACGCAGTATTTT.

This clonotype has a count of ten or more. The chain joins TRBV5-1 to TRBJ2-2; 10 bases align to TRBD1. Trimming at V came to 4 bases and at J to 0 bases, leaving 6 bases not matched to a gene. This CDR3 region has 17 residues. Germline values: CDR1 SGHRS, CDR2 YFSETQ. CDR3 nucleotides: TGCGCCAGCAGCGGGAGGACAGGGGGATCGAACACCGGGGAGCTGTTTTTT. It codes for CASSGRTGGSNTGELFF.

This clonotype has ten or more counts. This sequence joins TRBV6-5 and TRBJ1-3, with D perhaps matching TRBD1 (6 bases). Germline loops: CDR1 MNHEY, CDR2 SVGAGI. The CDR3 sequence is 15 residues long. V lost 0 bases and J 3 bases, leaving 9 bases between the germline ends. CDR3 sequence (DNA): TGTGCCAGCAGTTACTCCGGACAGCATGGAAACACCATATATTTT. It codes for CASSYSGQHGNTIYF.

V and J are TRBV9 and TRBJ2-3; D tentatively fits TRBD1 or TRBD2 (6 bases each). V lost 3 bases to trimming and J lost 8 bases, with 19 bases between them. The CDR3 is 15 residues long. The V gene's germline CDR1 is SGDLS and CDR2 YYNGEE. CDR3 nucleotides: TGTGCCAGCAGCGAGGGGGGACTGGATCGGGGTACGCAGTATTTT. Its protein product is CASSEGGLDRGTQYF.

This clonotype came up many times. CDR3 region: CASSPRQGRYNEQFF. The CDR3 region has the DNA TGTGCCAGCAGCCCCCGACAGGGACGCTACAATGAGCAGTTCTTC. The rearrangement joins TRBV7-6 to TRBJ2-1, with 7 bases that match TRBD1. This CDR3 has 15 amino acids. The V and J ends lost 5 bases and 3 bases, in that order; junction bases with no gene match: 7. The V gene's germline CDR1 is SGHVS and CDR2 FNYEAQ.

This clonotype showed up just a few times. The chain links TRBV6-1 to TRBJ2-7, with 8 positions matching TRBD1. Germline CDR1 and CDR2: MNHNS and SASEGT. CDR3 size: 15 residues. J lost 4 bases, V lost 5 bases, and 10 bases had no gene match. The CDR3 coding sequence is TGTGCCAGCAGTTTCGACAGGGGATCTGGATACGAGCAGTACTTC. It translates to CASSFDRGSGYEQYF.

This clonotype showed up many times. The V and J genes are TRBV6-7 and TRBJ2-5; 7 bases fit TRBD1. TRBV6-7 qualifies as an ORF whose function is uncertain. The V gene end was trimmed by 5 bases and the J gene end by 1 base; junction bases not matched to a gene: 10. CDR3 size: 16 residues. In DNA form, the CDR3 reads TGTGCCAGCAGTAAGGGGGCCGGGCTCTTCCAAGAGACCCAGTACTTC. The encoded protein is CASSKGAGLFQETQYF.

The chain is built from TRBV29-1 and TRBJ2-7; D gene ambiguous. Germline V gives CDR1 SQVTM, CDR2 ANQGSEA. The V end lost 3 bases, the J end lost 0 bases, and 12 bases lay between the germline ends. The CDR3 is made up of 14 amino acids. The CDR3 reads CSVDQASSSYEQYF. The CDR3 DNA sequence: TGCAGCGTTGACCAGGCCTCGAGCTCCTACGAGCAGTACTTC.

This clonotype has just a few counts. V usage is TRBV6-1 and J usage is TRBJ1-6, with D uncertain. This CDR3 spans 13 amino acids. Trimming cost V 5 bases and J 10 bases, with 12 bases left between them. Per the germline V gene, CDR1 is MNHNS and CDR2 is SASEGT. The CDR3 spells CASSFDRGSPLHF. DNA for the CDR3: TGTGCCAGCAGTTTTGATCGTGGATCACCCCTCCACTTT.

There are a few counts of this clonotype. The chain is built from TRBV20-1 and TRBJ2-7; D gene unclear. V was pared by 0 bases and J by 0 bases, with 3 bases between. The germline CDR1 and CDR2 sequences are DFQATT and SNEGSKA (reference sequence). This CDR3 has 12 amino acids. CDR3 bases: TGCAGTGCTAGAGACGCCTCCTACGAGCAGTACTTC. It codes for CSARDASYEQYF.

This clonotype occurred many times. The DNA for the CDR3 is TGTGCCAGCAGCCAACGCGAGAGACGTAACGAGCAGTACTTC. Encoded protein: CASSQRERRNEQYF. The chain employs TRBV3-1 and TRBJ2-7; D is unresolved. V dropped 2 bases and J dropped 5 bases, with 13 bases sitting between them. The V gene's germline CDR1 is LGHDT and CDR2 YNNKEL (reference sequence). The CDR3 covers 14 residues.